These 3 T cell receptor beta chains share one sample of origin, sequenced in a study of early T cells in non-severe SARS-CoV-2 infection. TCRdb re-called the 5' RACE reads with MiXCR, one entry per CDR3 protein. The sample holds more than 80,000 distinct CDR3 sequences, 9.5% to 11% seen once. Specimen: whole blood. These receptors originate from an adult who was a healthcare worker with PCR-confirmed SARS-CoV-2 infection or an uninfected control (not recorded which).

V gene TRBV20-1 combines with J gene TRBJ1-2; TRBD1 matches 7 bases. The junction had 4 bases not matched to a gene; V was cut back by 5 bases and J by 4 bases. Germline CDR1 DFQATT, CDR2 SNEGSKA (reference sequence). The CDR3 totals 12 residues. DNA for the CDR3: TGCAGTGCTGTGGGACAGTTCTATGGCTACACCTTC. Encoded protein: CSAVGQFYGYTF.

This clonotype was counted many times. The chain combines TRBV19 with TRBJ2-2, with unresolved D. V was cut by 6 bases and J by 3 bases, with 11 bases left in between. The CDR3 is 14 residues long. CDR1 and CDR2 from the germline V gene are LNHDA and SQIVND (reference sequence). The CDR3 coding sequence is TGTGCCAGTAGAACCTGGGCCGACACCGGGGAGCTGTTTTTT. Translating gives CASRTWADTGELFF. Complete variable domain (other parts from reference TRBV19 and TRBJ2-2): DGGITQSPKYLFRKEGQNVTLSCEQNLNHDAMYWYRQDPGQGLRLIYYSQIVNDFQKGDIAEGYSVSREKKESFPLTVTSAQKNPTAFYLCASRTWADTGELFFGEGSRLTVL.

CDR3 coding DNA: TGTGCCATCAGTTTAGCGGGAGGGTACGAGCAGTACTTC. Encoded protein: CAISLAGGYEQYF. This rearrangement joins TRBV10-3 to TRBJ2-7; TRBD2 aligns across 11 bases. The CDR3 runs 13 residues. The germline gives CDR1 ENHRY, CDR2 SYGVKD. V was clipped by 5 bases and J by 4 bases; unmatched bases: 1.